This record covers a single TCR beta chain. Its antigen is unknown. The data stem from a study of PD-1 blockade in classical Hodgkin lymphoma. Findings of the study overall: Baseline diversity was lower in partial responders and progressors than complete responders.

Time point in this sample: cycle 4 day 1 (C4D1), after less than 7 weeks of nivolumab. Every patient was affected by relapse after autologous stem cell transplantation, while exposure to brentuximab vedotin was not uniform. TCRdb's copy holds only in-frame clones and misses some; the assay was immunoSEQ multiplex PCR. There are tens of thousands of clones in the sample; about three quarters occur only once, and 9.4% lies in the top ten. Germline V gene sequence: CDR1 MNHEY, CDR2 SVGAGI. The CDR3 runs to 16 residues. Between the trimmed V and J ends, which lost 4 bases and 0 bases, there was a span of 12 bases.

The sample in question was peripheral blood mononuclear cells (PBMCs), obtained before the fourth cycle of nivolumab. The V call is TRBV6-5, the J call TRBJ2-2; D assignment may be TRBD1 or TRBD2 (5 bases each). The clonotype originates from a human donor with classical Hodgkin lymphoma. The DNA for the CDR3 is TGTGCCAGCAGTTGGGACGGAAACTCGAACACCGGGGAGCTGTTTTTT. Its protein product is CASSWDGNSNTGELFF.